This entry features one T cell receptor (beta chain) sequence. This specimen comes from a study of blood T cell repertoires in COVID-19. Germline CDR1 is SGHTA and CDR2 is FQGTGA. Trimming left V 4 bases short and J 0 bases short, with 10 bases between. The CDR3 contains 15 residues. TCRdb keeps only in-frame clones here, not all; method: immunoSEQ multiplex PCR. Here the sample spans 140,000 to 150,000 clones, just under 85% being singletons. This sequence originates from a woman in her thirties or forties who had recovered from COVID-19. The chain is built from TRBV7-3 and TRBJ2-1; D is unclear. Input material: PBMCs or T cells enriched from blood (not recorded which). The DNA for the CDR3 is TGTGCCAGCAGCTCCGCGGTGAGCTCCTACAATGAGCAGTTCTTC. It encodes CASSSAVSSYNEQFF.